Detailed here is one TCR beta chain. The data stem from a study of blood T cell repertoires in COVID-19. About the research overall: The origin of the acute and convalescent COVID-19 samples was the United States, Italy and Spain. PBMCs, B-cell-depleted T cells, or T cells were the source of the cDNA or gDNA that made up the material.

V lost 5 bases and J 6 bases, leaving 11 bases between the germline ends. Germline CDR1 reads KGHSH; CDR2 reads LQKENI. CDR3 length equals 13 residues. In the source study's methods: Nucleated cell counts were estimated from reference gene primer amplification. Generated by immunoSEQ multiplex PCR, the TCRdb table keeps only in-frame clones and is missing some. From that table come the V and J calls and clone size; the DNA was used to work out D and trimming. The data hold approximately 69,000 clones, with over 65% observed a single time. V and J are TRBV18 and TRBJ1-5; D is possibly TRBD1 (5 bases). The clonotype originates from a woman of 80 years or more with acute or convalescent COVID-19. What was sequenced was peripheral blood. Here the CDR3 DNA reads TGTGCCAGCTCAGAGGGCGGGGGTCAGCCCCAGCATTTT. As protein: CASSEGGGQPQHF.